Included here is one T cell receptor (beta chain) sequence, with context. What it recognizes is unknown. This record comes from a study of cytomegalovirus exposure and HLA in healthy donors. Study-level results: The number of N-insertions in an Asian-associated ancestry cluster was reportedly below the approximately 700-donor mean in a later analysis.

Each of the donors was a healthy bone marrow donor. Primers: 60 Vbeta forward and 13 Jbeta reverse. Assay used: immunoSEQ multiplex PCR; TCRdb lists only in-frame clones, some missing. In the table there are 120,000 to 150,000 clones, 64% of which are singletons. The sequenced material came from PBMCs. This TCR came from a woman aged 25 to 45 in good health and CMV-seropositive.

The CDR3 DNA is TGTGCCAGCAGCGGGGGACAGGGGGTGAACGAAAAACTGTTTTTT. It is translated as CASSGGQGVNEKLFF. The chain has TRBV9 and TRBJ1-4, with TRBD1 identical over 11 bases. Germline CDR1 SGDLS, CDR2 YYNGEE. After removal of 3 bases from V and 8 bases from J, the junction contained 6 bases not matched to a gene. The CDR3 spans 15 residues.